Here is one T cell receptor (beta chain) with its context. Its antigen is unidentified. A much more abundant neighbour one base away suggests this may be a read error. The data stem from a study of tumor and adjacent non-tumor tissue in lung cancer. At the level of the study: Histology: under 15 adenocarcinoma, a couple of squamous cell carcinoma, 1 small cell lung cancer. Aged roughly 30 to 76 years, patients included roughly eleven men and roughly five women with stage I to III disease.

CDR1 and CDR2 (germline): SGHAT, FQNNGV. The CDR3 extends over 14 amino acids. Study conclusions and caveats: Tumor tissue had significantly higher TCR diversity than normal lung. Top 100 clones took a larger repertoire share in normal lung.

No cell sorting was done before RNA was extracted from the tissue. TCRbeta libraries were built with three rounds of nested PCR, modified from ARM-PCR. TCRdb ran MiXCR on the multiplex PCR reads and lists one entry per CDR3 protein. Found here are approximately 150,000 distinct CDR3 sequences, 66% of them singletons; the top ten hold roughly 20%. The sequencing sample was made of lung tumor tissue. This clonotype originated in a man between 60 and 75 years old with small cell lung cancer. The chain couples TRBV11-2 to TRBJ1-1, with 8 bases lining up with TRBD1. The CDR3: CTSRPNRGSTEAFF. The CDR3 bases are TGTACCAGCAGGCCTAACAGGGGGAGCACTGAAGCTTTCTTT.